This TCR beta chain was retrieved from a study of human T cells and chemical hapten exposure. The junction had 7 bases not matched to a gene; V was cut back by 3 bases and J by 6 bases. Germline assignment: CDR1 MNHEY and CDR2 SMNVEV (reference sequence). The CDR3 spans 16 residues. Indicated time point: pre-sensitization, week 0. As to treatment: therapeutic diphenylcyclopropenone sensitization with weekly scalp DPC. TCRdb processed the RACE reads anew with MiXCR; each CDR3 protein has one entry. The table has around 300,000 distinct CDR3 sequences, around 7.3% seen once. Source: whole blood, taken in connection with sensitization to the hapten diphenylcyclopropenone (DPC). This receptor was taken from a man aged 18 to 29 with alopecia areata. Some clones in this sample may be carry-over from other donors' samples. The chain is built from TRBV27 and TRBJ2-3, with 12 bases aligning to TRBD2. CDR3 in DNA: TGTGCCAGCAGTTTGACTAGCGGGGGCATCCTGGATACGCAGTATTTT. It yields the protein CASSLTSGGILDTQYF.